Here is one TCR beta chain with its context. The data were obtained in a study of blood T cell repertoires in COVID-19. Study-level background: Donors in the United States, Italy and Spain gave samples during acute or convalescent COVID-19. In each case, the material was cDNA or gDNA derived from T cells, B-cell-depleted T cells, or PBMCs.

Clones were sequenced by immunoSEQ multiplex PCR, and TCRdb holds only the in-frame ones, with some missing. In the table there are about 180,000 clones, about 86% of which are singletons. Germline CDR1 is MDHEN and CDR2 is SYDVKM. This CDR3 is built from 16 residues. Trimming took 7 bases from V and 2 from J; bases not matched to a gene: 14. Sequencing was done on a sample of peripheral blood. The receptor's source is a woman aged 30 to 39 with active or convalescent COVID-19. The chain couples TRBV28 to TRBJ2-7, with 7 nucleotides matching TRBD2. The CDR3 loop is CASTTFSRLAAYEQYF. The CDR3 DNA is TGTGCCAGCACTACCTTTTCAAGGCTAGCGGCCTACGAGCAGTACTTC.